Listed below are T cell receptor beta chains from one sample, sequenced in a study of CD8+ T cells in alopecia areata. TCRdb's table, derived via immunoSEQ multiplex PCR, lists solely in-frame clones and lacks some. The repertoire holds around 86,000 clones, more than 65% seen once, with 15% to 20% in the top ten. The specimen comprised CD8+ T cells sorted from blood, sampled between weeks 43 and 45, from a patient treated with tofacitinib. The receptors stem from a human donor with alopecia areata. CDR3s include the opening cysteine and the closing phenylalanine or tryptophan. The order of the fields is clone size, J gene, V gene, D gene, CDR3 protein, CDR3 DNA. A D gene is named only where the DNA matches it firmly. Only part of the rows carry a size: once, few, many, or a class if the clone is expanded.

size: NA
J: TRBJ1-2
V: TRBV29-1
D: NA
CDR3: CSVATTDGYTF
DNA: TGCAGCGTCGCGACGACAGATGGCTACACCTTC

size: NA
J: TRBJ2-3
V: TRBV27
D: NA
CDR3: CASSLSVADTQYF
DNA: TGTGCCAGCAGTTTATCAGTAGCAGATACGCAGTATTTT

size: NA
J: TRBJ2-3
V: TRBV25-1
D: NA
CDR3: CASSEGKWDTQYF
DNA: TGTGCCAGCAGTGAGGGGAAATGGGATACGCAGTATTTT

size: few
J: TRBJ2-6
V: TRBV2
D: NA
CDR3: CASSPGAGGASGANVLTF
DNA: TGTGCCAGCAGTCCCGGGGCAGGGGGGGCCTCTGGGGCCAACGTCCTGACTTTC

size: NA
J: TRBJ1-5
V: TRBV30
D: TRBD1
CDR3: CAWSETGDQPQHF
DNA: TGTGCCTGGAGCGAAACAGGGGATCAGCCCCAGCATTTT

size: once
J: TRBJ1-2
V: TRBV29-1
D: NA
CDR3: CSVQNRDLGYGYTF
DNA: TGCAGCGTGCAGAACCGGGACCTCGGCTATGGCTACACCTTC

size: NA
J: TRBJ1-5
V: TRBV5-6
D: TRBD1
CDR3: CASSPAGQLNQPQHF
DNA: TGTGCCAGCAGTCCGGCGGGACAGCTCAATCAGCCCCAGCATTTT

size: NA
J: TRBJ1-2
V: TRBV27
D: NA
CDR3: CASSPEGAYGYTF
DNA: TGTGCCAGCAGTCCCGAGGGCGCCTATGGCTACACCTTC

size: NA
J: TRBJ2-7
V: TRBV5-4
D: TRBD1
CDR3: CASSLVTGGLTGEQYF
DNA: TGTGCCAGCAGCTTGGTTACAGGGGGCTTAACGGGTGAGCAGTACTTC

size: NA
J: TRBJ2-1
V: TRBV27
D: NA
CDR3: CASEKQDSPNNEQFF
DNA: TGTGCCAGTGAGAAACAGGACTCCCCCAACAATGAGCAGTTCTTC

size: NA
J: TRBJ2-3
V: TRBV29-1
D: TRBD2
CDR3: CSVRTSRDTQYF
DNA: TGCAGCGTTAGGACTAGCAGGGATACGCAGTATTTT

size: NA
J: TRBJ2-3
V: TRBV7-9
D: NA
CDR3: CASSARTDTQYF
DNA: TGTGCCAGCAGCGCCAGAACAGATACGCAGTATTTT

size: NA
J: TRBJ1-5
V: TRBV7-3
D: NA
CDR3: CASSLDVNQPQHF
DNA: TGTGCCAGCAGCTTAGACGTCAATCAGCCCCAGCATTTT

size: NA
J: TRBJ2-2
V: TRBV6-6
D: NA
CDR3: CASSYSRAGELFF
DNA: TGTGCCAGCAGTTACTCCCGGGCCGGGGAGCTGTTTTTT